This TCR beta chain is from a study of blood T cell repertoires in COVID-19. Assay: immunoSEQ multiplex PCR; the TCRdb copy retains only in-frame clones and omits some. The data hold a few hundred thousand clones, with roughly 84% observed a single time. CDR3 length: 12 residues. In germline, CDR1 is KGHSH, CDR2 LQKENI. V lost 8 bases and J lost 5, with 10 bases in between. Ten or more counts support this clone. This chain connects TRBV18 to TRBJ1-3; D unclear. This TCR derives from a woman in her thirties or forties who had recovered from COVID-19. Sequencing input: peripheral blood. The CDR3 spells CASGKVRNTIYF. DNA for the CDR3: TGTGCCAGCGGCAAAGTTCGAAACACCATATATTTT.